This record concerns one T cell receptor beta chain sequence. It lacks a known antigen. Base qualities were left out, and no much larger clone turns up one base away. This record belongs to a study of blood T cell repertoires in COVID-19 (dated by TCRdb to 2018 to 2021). Some background on the complete study: Samples covering the acute and convalescent phases of COVID-19 were provided by collaborators in the United States, Italy and Spain. The material from the prospective study consisted of cDNA or gDNA derived from T cells, B-cell-depleted T cells, or PBMCs. Subjects who had been exposed to COVID-19, were actively infected with it, or had recovered from it provided the deeply sampled blood TCRbeta repertoires that made up the dataset. The repertoires were made available in a free public database intended to serve as a resource for research on the immune response to SARS-CoV-2. The samples were drawn from the first 160 participants of the ongoing ImmuneRACE study and from 1,254 subjects provided by 6 global collaborators. Sample metadata almost always included a de-identified subject ID, COVID-19 status, age in years and sex. Where available, HLA class I and class II types were taken from metadata supplied by the sample provider and were not determined by assay-based typing.

Participants in the prospective study were enrolled through a virtual design, were aged about 18 to 89 years, and lived in about two dozen United States geographic areas. To assign participants to cohorts, the prospective study relied on clinical history that participants themselves reported in a screening survey and a study questionnaire. For ImmuneRACE Cohort 3, a participant was defined as recovered based on two consecutive negative NP/OP PCR tests, clearance by a healthcare professional, or resolution of symptoms. Each participant in the prospective study had whole blood, serum and a nasopharyngeal or oropharyngeal swab collected by mobile phlebotomists. Over a 2-month period, participants in the prospective study had the option of providing additional blood draws and questionnaires. Prospective study blood samples were shipped either frozen or at room temperature before DNA extraction. What the work shows at the level of the full study, not this receptor alone: How much clinical and demographic metadata was included differed by source and by participant, and the metadata was provided uncurated.

The immunoSEQ Assay, a bias-controlled multiplex PCR, was used to amplify TCRbeta CDR3 regions from genomic DNA. On the study's bioinformatics: Within the assay, amplification of reference gene primers was used to estimate how many nucleated cells each sample contained. To quantify the absolute abundance of each unique TCRbeta CDR3 rearrangement, sequence reads were collapsed and filtered. For each sample, productive Simpson clonality was calculated as the square root of Simpson's diversity index across productive rearrangements. TCRdb took this table from immuneACCESS and kept in-frame rearrangements with V and J called. Such tables lack part of the clones; where checked against another copy, unresolved V genes explain under half of the gap, and the rest is unexplained. V and J calls plus clone size are reproduced from that table; the DNA served to infer D and trimming. For this sample the table gives approximately 230,000 clones, of which about nine tenths were detected only once. In total, the top ten clones hold 1.5% to 2% of the sample.

This clonotype was sampled from a man aged 35-49 years who had recovered from COVID-19. Sequencing used PBMCs or T cells enriched from blood (not recorded which).

The CDR3 in this case is CASSPGLAGLSNTGELFF. The nucleotides are TGCGCCAGCAGCCCCGGACTAGCGGGACTCTCGAACACCGGGGAGCTGTTTTTT. Here the chain combines TRBV4-1 and TRBJ2-2; TRBD2 agrees with 12 junctional bases. The CDR3 spans 18 residues, from the cysteine through the phenylalanine. Only CDR3 DNA remains: 54 bases, in frame from the first base. CDR1 MGHRA and CDR2 YSYEKL were looked up in the germline V gene. V has 4 bases trimmed and J has 0 bases trimmed; junction bases matching no gene number 6.